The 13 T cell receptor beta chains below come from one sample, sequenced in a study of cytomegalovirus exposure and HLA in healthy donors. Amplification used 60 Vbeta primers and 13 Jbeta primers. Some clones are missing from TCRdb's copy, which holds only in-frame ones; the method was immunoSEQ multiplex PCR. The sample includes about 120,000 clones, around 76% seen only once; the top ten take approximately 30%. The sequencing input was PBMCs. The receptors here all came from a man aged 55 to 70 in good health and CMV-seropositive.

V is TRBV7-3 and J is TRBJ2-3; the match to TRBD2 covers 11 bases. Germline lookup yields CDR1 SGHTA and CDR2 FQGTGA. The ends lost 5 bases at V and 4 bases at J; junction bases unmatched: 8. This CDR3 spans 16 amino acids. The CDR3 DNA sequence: TGTGCCAGCAGCCCAAACCTAGCGGGGGGCTCAGATACGCAGTATTTT. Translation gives CASSPNLAGGSDTQYF. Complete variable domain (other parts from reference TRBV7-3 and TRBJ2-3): GAGVSQTPSNKVTEKGKYVELRCDPISGHTALYWYRQSLGQGPEFLIYFQGTGAADDSGLPNDRFFAVRPEGSVSTLKIQRTERGDSAVYLCASSPNLAGGSDTQYFGPGTRLTVL.

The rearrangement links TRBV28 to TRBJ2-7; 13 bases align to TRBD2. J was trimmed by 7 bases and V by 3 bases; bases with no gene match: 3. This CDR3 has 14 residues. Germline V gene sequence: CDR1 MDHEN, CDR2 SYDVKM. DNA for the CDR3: TGTGCCAGCAGTTTGGCGGGACTAGCGGGAGAGCAGTACTTC. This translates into CASSLAGLAGEQYF.

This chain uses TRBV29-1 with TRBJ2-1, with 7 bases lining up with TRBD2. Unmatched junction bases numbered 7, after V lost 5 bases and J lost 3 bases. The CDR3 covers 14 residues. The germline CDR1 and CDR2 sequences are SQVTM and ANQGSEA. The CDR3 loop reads CSVTISGFYNEQFF. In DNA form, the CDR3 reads TGCAGCGTTACAATTAGCGGGTTCTACAATGAGCAGTTCTTC.

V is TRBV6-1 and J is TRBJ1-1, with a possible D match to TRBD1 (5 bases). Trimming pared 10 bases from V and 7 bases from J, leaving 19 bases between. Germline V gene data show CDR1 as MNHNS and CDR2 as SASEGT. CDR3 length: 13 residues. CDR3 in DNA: TGTGCCACGGGGGGGTGGCAGGGTGGTGAAGCTTTCTTT. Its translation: CATGGWQGGEAFF.

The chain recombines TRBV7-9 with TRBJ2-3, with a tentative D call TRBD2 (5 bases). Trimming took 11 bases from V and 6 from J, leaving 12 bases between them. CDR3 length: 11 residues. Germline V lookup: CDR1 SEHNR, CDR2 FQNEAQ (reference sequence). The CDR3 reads CAGEGADTQYF. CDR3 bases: TGTGCCGGCGAGGGAGCGGATACGCAGTATTTT. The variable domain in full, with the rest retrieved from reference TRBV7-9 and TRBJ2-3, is DTGVSQNPRHKITKRGQNVTFRCDPISEHNRLYWYRQTLGQGPEFLTYFQNEAQLEKSRLLSDRFSAERPKGSFSTLEIQRTEQGDSAMYLCAGEGADTQYFGPGTRLTVL.

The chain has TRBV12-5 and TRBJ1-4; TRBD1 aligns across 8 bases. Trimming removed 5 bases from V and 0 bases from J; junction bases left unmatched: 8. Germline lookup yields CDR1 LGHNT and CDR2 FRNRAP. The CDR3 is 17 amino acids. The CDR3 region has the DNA TGTGCTAGTGGTCCCACCGGGACAGGTGCAACTAATGAAAAACTGTTTTTT. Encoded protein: CASGPTGTGATNEKLFF.

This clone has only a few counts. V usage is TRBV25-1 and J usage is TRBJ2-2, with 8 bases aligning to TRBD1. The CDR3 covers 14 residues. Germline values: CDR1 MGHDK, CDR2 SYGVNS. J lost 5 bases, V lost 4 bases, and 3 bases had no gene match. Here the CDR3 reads CASSGTGRTGELFF. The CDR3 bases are TGTGCCAGCAGTGGGACAGGGCGGACCGGGGAGCTGTTTTTT.

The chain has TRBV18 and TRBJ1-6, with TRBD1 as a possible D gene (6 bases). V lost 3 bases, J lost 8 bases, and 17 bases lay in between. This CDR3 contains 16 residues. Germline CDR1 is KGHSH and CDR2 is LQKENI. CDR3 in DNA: TGTGCCAGCTCACCCAGGGGCTCAAGGGCGGATTCACCCCTCCACTTT. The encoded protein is CASSPRGSRADSPLHF.

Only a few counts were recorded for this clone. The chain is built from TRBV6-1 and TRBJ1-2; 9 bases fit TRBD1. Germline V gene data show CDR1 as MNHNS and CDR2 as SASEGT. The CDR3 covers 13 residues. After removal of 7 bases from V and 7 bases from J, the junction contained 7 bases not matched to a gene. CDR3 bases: TGTGCCAGCAACCGGGACAGGGCCACTGGCTACACCTTC. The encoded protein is CASNRDRATGYTF.

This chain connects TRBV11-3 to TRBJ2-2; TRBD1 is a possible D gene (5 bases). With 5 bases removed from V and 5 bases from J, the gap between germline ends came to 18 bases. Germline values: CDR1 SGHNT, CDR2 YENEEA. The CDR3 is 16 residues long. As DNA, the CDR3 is TGTGCCAGCAGCCCAGGGATCCAGGCCCATACCGGGGAGCTGTTTTTT. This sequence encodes CASSPGIQAHTGELFF. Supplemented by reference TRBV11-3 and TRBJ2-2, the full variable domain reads EAGVVQSPRYKIIEKKQPVAFWCNPISGHNTLYWYLQNLGQGPELLIRYENEEAVDDSQLPKDRFSAERLKGVDSTLKIQPAELGDSAVYLCASSPGIQAHTGELFFGEGSRLTVL.

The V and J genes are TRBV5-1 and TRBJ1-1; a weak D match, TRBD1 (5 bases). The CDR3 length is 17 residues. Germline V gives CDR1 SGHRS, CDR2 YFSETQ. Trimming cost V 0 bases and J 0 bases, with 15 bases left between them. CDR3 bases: TGCGCCAGCAGCTTGGAGCCAGGGACTATCATGAACACTGAAGCTTTCTTT. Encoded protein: CASSLEPGTIMNTEAFF.

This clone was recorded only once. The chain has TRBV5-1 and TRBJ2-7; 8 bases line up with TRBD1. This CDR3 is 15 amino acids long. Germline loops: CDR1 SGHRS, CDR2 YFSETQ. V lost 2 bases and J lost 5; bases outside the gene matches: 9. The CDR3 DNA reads TGCGCCAGCAGCTTTTGGACAGGGATTGGCCACGAGCAGTACTTC. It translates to CASSFWTGIGHEQYF.

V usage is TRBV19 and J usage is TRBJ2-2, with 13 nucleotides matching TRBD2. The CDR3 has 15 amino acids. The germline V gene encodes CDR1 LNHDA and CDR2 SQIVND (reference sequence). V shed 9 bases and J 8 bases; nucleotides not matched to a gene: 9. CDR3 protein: CASGRLAGGVGELFF. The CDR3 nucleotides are TGTGCCAGCGGGAGACTAGCGGGAGGAGTAGGGGAGCTGTTTTTT.